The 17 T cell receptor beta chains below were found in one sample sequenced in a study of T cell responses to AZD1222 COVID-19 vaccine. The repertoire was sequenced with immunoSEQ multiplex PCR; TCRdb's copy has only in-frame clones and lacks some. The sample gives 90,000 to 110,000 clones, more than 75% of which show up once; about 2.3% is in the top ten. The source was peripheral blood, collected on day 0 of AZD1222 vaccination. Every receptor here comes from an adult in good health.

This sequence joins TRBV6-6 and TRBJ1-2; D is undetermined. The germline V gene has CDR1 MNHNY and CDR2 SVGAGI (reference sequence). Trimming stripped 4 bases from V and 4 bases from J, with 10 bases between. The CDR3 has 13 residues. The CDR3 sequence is CASSFDGLYGYTF. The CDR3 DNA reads TGTGCCAGCAGTTTTGACGGACTCTATGGCTACACCTTC.

The CDR3: CASSLGGTANTEAFF. In DNA, the CDR3 is TGTGCCAGCAGCTTGGGTGGGACAGCTAACACTGAAGCTTTCTTT. This chain uses TRBV5-4 with TRBJ1-1, with TRBD1 matching over 7 bases. CDR1 is SGHNT, CDR2 YYREEE, per germline (reference sequence). The length of the CDR3 is 15 residues. Unmatched junction bases numbered 4, after V lost 0 bases and J lost 2 bases.

This CDR3 reads CATSRDRGKAEAFF. The DNA of the CDR3 is TGTGCCACCAGCAGAGATCGAGGGAAAGCTGAAGCTTTCTTT. The chain combines TRBV15 with TRBJ1-1; no clear D. The CDR3 runs 14 residues. Germline V gene lookup returns CDR1 LNHNV and CDR2 YYDKDF (reference sequence). The V end was cut by 0 bases, the J end by 6 bases, with 11 bases between.

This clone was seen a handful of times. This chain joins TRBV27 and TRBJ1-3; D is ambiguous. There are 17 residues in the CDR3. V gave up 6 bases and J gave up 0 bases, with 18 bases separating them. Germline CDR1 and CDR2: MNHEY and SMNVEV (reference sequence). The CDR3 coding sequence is TGTGCCAGCAGCCCAGCACACCCGGGATACTCTGGAAACACCATATATTTT. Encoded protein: CASSPAHPGYSGNTIYF.

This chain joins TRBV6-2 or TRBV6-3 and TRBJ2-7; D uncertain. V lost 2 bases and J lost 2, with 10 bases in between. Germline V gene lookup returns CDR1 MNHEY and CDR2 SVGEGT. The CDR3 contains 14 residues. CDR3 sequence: CASSYRGGTYEQYF. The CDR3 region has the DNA TGTGCCAGCAGTTACCGAGGCGGAACCTACGAGCAGTACTTC.

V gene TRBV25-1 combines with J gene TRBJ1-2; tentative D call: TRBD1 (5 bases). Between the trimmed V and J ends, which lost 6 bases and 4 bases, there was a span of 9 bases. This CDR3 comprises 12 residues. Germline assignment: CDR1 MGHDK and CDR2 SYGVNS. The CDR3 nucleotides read TGTGCCAGCAGCAGGGATTCCTATGGCTACACCTTC. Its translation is CASSRDSYGYTF.

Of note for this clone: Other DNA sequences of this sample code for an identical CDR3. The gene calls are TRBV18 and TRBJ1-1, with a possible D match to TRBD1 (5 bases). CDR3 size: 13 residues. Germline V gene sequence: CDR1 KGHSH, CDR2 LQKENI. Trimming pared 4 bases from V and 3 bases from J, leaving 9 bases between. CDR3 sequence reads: CASSHGGDTEAFF. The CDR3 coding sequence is TGTGCCAGCTCACATGGGGGAGACACTGAAGCTTTCTTT.

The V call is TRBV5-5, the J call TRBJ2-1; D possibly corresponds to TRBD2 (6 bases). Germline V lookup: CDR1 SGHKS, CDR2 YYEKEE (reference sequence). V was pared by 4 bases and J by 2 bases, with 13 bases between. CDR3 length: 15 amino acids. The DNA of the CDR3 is TGTGCCAGCAGCGCTGGCGGGGAGACCTACAATGAGCAGTTCTTC. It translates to CASSAGGETYNEQFF.

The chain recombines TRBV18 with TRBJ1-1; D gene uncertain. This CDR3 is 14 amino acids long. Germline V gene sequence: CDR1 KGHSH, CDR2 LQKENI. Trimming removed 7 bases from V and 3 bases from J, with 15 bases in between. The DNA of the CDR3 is TGTGCCAGCTTTAGGACTCAGGAGGACACTGAAGCTTTCTTT. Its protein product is CASFRTQEDTEAFF.

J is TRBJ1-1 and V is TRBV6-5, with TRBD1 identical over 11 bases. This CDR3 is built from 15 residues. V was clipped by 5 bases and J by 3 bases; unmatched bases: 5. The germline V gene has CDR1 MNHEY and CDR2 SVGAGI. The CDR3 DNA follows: TGTGCCAGCAGTCACCGGGACAGGGGGTACACTGAAGCTTTCTTT. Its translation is CASSHRDRGYTEAFF.

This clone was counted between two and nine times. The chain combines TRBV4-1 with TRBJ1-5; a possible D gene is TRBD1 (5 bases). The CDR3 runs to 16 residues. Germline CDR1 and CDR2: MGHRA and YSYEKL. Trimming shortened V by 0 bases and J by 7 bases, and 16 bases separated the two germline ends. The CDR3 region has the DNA TGCGCCAGCAGCCAAGAAGAGGCGGGCGGGGACCAGCCCCAGCATTTT. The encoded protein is CASSQEEAGGDQPQHF.

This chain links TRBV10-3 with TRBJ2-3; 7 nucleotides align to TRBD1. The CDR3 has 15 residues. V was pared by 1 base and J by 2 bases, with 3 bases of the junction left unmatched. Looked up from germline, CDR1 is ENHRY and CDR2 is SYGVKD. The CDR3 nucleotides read TGTGCCATCAGTGAGTTCAGGGGGACCACAGATACGCAGTATTTT. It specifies CAISEFRGTTDTQYF.

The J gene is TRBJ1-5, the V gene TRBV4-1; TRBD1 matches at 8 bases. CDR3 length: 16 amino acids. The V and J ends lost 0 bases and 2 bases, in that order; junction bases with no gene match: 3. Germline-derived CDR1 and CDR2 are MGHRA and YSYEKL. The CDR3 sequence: CASSQEGTGRNQPQHF. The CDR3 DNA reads TGCGCCAGCAGCCAAGAGGGGACAGGACGCAATCAGCCCCAGCATTTT.

The DNA for the CDR3 is TGTGCCACCAGCAGAGAGGAACTAGGTGGAAACATTCAGTACTTC. Translating gives CATSREELGGNIQYF. The chain combines TRBV15 with TRBJ2-4; D perhaps matches TRBD2 (5 bases). Trimming took off 0 bases at V and 6 bases at J, with 12 bases between the two ends. The CDR3 extends over 15 amino acids. Germline CDR1 reads LNHNV; CDR2 reads YYDKDF (reference sequence).

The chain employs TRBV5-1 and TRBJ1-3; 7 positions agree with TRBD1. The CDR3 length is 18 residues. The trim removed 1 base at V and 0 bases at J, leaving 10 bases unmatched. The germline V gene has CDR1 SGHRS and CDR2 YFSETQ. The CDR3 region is CASSLWGVRDSSGNTIYF. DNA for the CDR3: TGCGCCAGCAGCTTGTGGGGGGTACGGGACAGCTCTGGAAACACCATATATTTT.

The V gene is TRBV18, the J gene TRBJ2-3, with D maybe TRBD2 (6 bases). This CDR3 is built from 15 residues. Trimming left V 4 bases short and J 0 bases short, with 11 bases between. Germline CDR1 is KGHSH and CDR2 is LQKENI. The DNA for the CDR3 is TGTGCCAGCTCACGGGACTTACCTAGCACAGATACGCAGTATTTT. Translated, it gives CASSRDLPSTDTQYF.

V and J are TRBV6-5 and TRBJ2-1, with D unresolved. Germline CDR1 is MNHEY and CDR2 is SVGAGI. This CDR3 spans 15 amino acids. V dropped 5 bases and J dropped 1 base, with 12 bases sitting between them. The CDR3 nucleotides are TGTGCCAGCAGTCCTGGGGTGGGGTCCTACAATGAGCAGTTCTTC. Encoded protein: CASSPGVGSYNEQFF.